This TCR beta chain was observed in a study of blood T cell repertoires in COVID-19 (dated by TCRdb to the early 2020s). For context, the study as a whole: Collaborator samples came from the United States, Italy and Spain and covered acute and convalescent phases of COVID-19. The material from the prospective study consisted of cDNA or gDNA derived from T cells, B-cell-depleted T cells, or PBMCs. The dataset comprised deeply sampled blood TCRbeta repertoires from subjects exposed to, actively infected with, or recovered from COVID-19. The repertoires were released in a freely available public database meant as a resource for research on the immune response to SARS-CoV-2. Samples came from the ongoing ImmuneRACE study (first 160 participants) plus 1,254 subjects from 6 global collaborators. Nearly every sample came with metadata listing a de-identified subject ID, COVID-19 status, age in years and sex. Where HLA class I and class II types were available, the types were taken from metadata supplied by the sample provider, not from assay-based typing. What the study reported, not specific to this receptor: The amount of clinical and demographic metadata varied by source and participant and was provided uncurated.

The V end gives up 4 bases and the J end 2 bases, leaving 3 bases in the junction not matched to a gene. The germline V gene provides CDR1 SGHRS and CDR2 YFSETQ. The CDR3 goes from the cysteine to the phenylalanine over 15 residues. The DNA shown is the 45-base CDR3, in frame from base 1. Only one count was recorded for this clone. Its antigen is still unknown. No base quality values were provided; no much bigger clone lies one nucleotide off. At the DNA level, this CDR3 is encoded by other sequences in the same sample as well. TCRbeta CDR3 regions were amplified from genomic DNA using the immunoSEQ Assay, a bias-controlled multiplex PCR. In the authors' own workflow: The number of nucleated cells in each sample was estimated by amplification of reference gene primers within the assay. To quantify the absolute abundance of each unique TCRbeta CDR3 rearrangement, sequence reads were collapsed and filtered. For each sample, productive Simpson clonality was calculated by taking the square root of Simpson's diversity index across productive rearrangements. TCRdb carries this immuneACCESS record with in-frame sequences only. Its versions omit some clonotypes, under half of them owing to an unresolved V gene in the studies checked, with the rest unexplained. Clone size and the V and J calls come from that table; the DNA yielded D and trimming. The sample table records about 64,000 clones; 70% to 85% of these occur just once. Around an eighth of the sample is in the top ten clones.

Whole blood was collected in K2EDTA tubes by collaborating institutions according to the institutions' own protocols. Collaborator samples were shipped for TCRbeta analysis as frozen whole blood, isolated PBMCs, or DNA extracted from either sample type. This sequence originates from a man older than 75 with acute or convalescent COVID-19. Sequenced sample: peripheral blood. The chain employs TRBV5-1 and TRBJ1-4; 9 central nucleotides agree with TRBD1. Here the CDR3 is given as CASSIQGATNEKLFF. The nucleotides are TGCGCCAGCAGCATACAGGGGGCTACTAATGAAAAACTGTTTTTT.